These T cell receptor beta chains were read from a single sample in a study of blood T cell repertoires in COVID-19. TCRdb's table, derived via immunoSEQ multiplex PCR, lists solely in-frame clones and lacks some. The sample contains 150,000 to 200,000 clones, about 80% of which appear only once. What was sequenced was peripheral blood. The receptors stem from a human donor with acute or convalescent COVID-19. The donor label of this sample is uncertain. Both conserved end residues are part of each CDR3. D genes are given only for firm matches. Not all rows give a size; the values are once, few, many and, for expanded clones, a class.

clone_size: .; d_call: TRBD2; j_call: TRBJ2-7; v_call: TRBV19; cdr3_aa: CASSRWTSAVPYEQYF; cdr3_nt: TGTGCCAGTAGTAGATGGACTAGCGCGGTCCCCTACGAGCAGTACTTC
clone_size: .; d_call: TRBD2; j_call: TRBJ2-5; v_call: TRBV7-2; cdr3_aa: CASSFGLAGDETQYF; cdr3_nt: TGTGCCAGCAGCTTCGGGCTAGCGGGAGACGAGACCCAGTACTTC
clone_size: .; d_call: TRBD2; j_call: TRBJ2-2; v_call: TRBV4-2; cdr3_aa: CASSQDTSGTVGELFF; cdr3_nt: TGTGCCAGCAGCCAAGATACTAGCGGGACGGTCGGGGAGCTGTTTTTT
clone_size: .; d_call: .; j_call: TRBJ1-2; v_call: TRBV5-1; cdr3_aa: CASSLSRTDTGYTF; cdr3_nt: TGCGCCAGCAGCTTGTCGCGGACAGATACTGGCTACACCTTC
clone_size: .; d_call: .; j_call: TRBJ2-5; v_call: TRBV6-2/TRBV6-3; cdr3_aa: CASSYMGLGTQYF; cdr3_nt: TGTGCCAGCAGTTACATGGGCCTCGGGACCCAGTACTTC
clone_size: once; d_call: .; j_call: TRBJ1-6; v_call: TRBV27; cdr3_aa: CASTPSGVGNSPLHF; cdr3_nt: TGTGCCAGCACCCCTTCAGGGGTTGGTAATTCACCCCTCCACTTT
clone_size: .; d_call: TRBD1; j_call: TRBJ2-7; v_call: TRBV5-1; cdr3_aa: CASSSGTGFRGEQYF; cdr3_nt: TGCGCCAGCAGCTCCGGGACAGGGTTTAGGGGCGAGCAGTACTTC
clone_size: .; d_call: TRBD2; j_call: TRBJ2-7; v_call: TRBV5-6; cdr3_aa: CASSTYSGRAYEQYF; cdr3_nt: TGTGCCAGCAGCACCTATAGCGGGAGGGCCTACGAGCAGTACTTC
clone_size: .; d_call: TRBD1; j_call: TRBJ1-2; v_call: TRBV24-1; cdr3_aa: CATSDPGQGYGYTF; cdr3_nt: TGTGCCACCAGTGACCCGGGACAGGGCTATGGCTACACCTTC
clone_size: .; d_call: .; j_call: TRBJ2-1; v_call: TRBV29-1; cdr3_aa: CSVSMGGISNEQFF; cdr3_nt: TGCAGCGTCTCAATGGGCGGGATTTCCAATGAGCAGTTCTTC
clone_size: .; d_call: .; j_call: TRBJ1-2; v_call: TRBV11-2; cdr3_aa: CASSLEGASGYTF; cdr3_nt: TGTGCCAGCAGCTTAGAAGGGGCTTCAGGCTACACCTTC
clone_size: .; d_call: .; j_call: TRBJ2-3; v_call: TRBV2; cdr3_aa: CASAGRPDTQYF; cdr3_nt: TGTGCCAGCGCAGGTAGGCCAGATACGCAGTATTTT
clone_size: .; d_call: .; j_call: TRBJ2-3; v_call: TRBV11-1; cdr3_aa: CASSLRGTDTQYF; cdr3_nt: TGTGCCAGCAGCTTAAGGGGAACAGATACGCAGTATTTT
clone_size: .; d_call: .; j_call: TRBJ2-4; v_call: TRBV16; cdr3_aa: CASSEKPGQVAKNIQYF; cdr3_nt: TGTGCCAGCAGCGAAAAACCGGGACAAGTAGCCAAAAACATTCAGTACTTC
clone_size: .; d_call: TRBD1; j_call: TRBJ1-2; v_call: TRBV19; cdr3_aa: CASSIGQGVGYTF; cdr3_nt: TGTGCCAGTAGTATCGGACAGGGGGTTGGCTACACCTTC
clone_size: .; d_call: .; j_call: TRBJ1-1; v_call: TRBV6-5; cdr3_aa: CASSYSGLKNTEAFF; cdr3_nt: TGTGCCAGCAGTTACTCTGGACTTAAGAACACTGAAGCTTTCTTT
clone_size: .; d_call: .; j_call: TRBJ2-7; v_call: TRBV7-3; cdr3_aa: CASSLNQGSYEQYF; cdr3_nt: TGTGCCAGCAGCTTAAACCAGGGCTCCTACGAGCAGTACTTC